The next 28 T cell receptor beta chains were all read from a single sample in a study of T-cell reconstitution after alpha-beta-depleted transplantation in children. Using unique molecular identifiers, the investigators prepared the TCRbeta library. One entry per CDR3 protein, called by TCRdb with MiXCR from the PCR reads. The sample records about 490,000 distinct CDR3 sequences, about 10% being singletons. The sequencing used PBMCs, collected before TCRalphabeta/CD19-depleted stem cell transplant. These receptors were obtained from a child aged 2-9 years with inherited bone marrow failure, due to receive a stem cell transplant.

The table lists this clonotype with many counts. This chain links TRBV27 with TRBJ2-7; 7 bases align to TRBD1. The CDR3 covers 15 residues. V was clipped by 5 bases and J by 2 bases; unmatched bases: 9. The V gene's germline CDR1 is MNHEY and CDR2 SMNVEV (reference sequence). CDR3 loop: CASSQQPGQTYEQYF. The CDR3 nucleotides are TGTGCCAGCAGTCAGCAGCCGGGACAGACCTACGAGCAGTACTTC.

The chain recombines TRBV7-9 with TRBJ2-5; D unresolved. The germline V and J ends were trimmed by 2 bases and 4 bases, with 11 bases remaining between them. Germline assignment: CDR1 SEHNR and CDR2 FQNEAQ (reference sequence). The CDR3 consists of 14 residues. CDR3: CASSLQQASETQYF. As DNA, the CDR3 is TGTGCCAGCAGCTTACAGCAGGCGTCAGAGACCCAGTACTTC.

V gene TRBV12-3 or TRBV12-4 combines with J gene TRBJ2-5, with no clear D. V was clipped by 5 bases and J by 4 bases, with 14 bases between them. The CDR3 spans 14 residues. CDR3 protein: CASSPGSLGETQYF. Written as DNA, the CDR3 is TGTGCCAGCAGTCCAGGATCCCTGGGAGAGACCCAGTACTTC.

CDR3 amino acids: CATSRDRLTYTF. The CDR3 DNA reads TGTGCCACCAGCAGAGACAGGCTAACCTACACCTTC. The chain employs TRBV15 and TRBJ1-2; no definite D call. Per the germline V gene, CDR1 is LNHNV and CDR2 is YYDKDF (reference sequence). The CDR3 has 12 residues. The V end was cut by 0 bases, the J end by 10 bases, with 9 bases between.

On this clonotype: A read error is possible here, since a much larger clone lies one base away. V is TRBV7-2 and J is TRBJ2-5; D gene uncertain. Trimming shortened V by 4 bases and J by 4 bases, and 7 bases separated the two germline ends. The germline CDR1 and CDR2 sequences are SGHTA and FQGNSA. This CDR3 has 12 residues. CDR3 region: CASSYTAETQYF. The CDR3 nucleotides are TGTGCCAGCAGCTACACGGCAGAGACCCAGTACTTC.

This clonotype was seen at least ten times. V gene TRBV28 combines with J gene TRBJ2-7; D possibly uses TRBD1 or TRBD2 (5 bases each). Per the germline V gene, CDR1 is MDHEN and CDR2 is SYDVKM. The CDR3 consists of 13 residues. Trimming took 3 bases from V and 7 from J, leaving 13 bases between them. The CDR3 loop is CASSLWDPGEQYF. In DNA, the CDR3 is TGTGCCAGCAGTTTGTGGGACCCTGGGGAGCAGTACTTC.

The J gene is TRBJ2-1, the V gene TRBV7-2, with D unclear. Germline assignment: CDR1 SGHTA and CDR2 FQGNSA. The CDR3 is 13 residues long. Trimming removed 2 bases at V and 9 bases at J, with 11 bases between. CDR3 protein: CASSLRASFEQFF. CDR3 DNA: TGTGCCAGCAGCTTAAGGGCCTCGTTTGAGCAGTTCTTC.

At least ten counts were recorded for this clonotype. This chain connects TRBV9 to TRBJ2-5; maybe TRBD1 (6 bases). Trimming shortened V by 3 bases and J by 1 base, and 10 bases separated the two germline ends. Germline-derived CDR1 and CDR2 are SGDLS and YYNGEE. The CDR3 spans 14 residues. The CDR3 DNA is TGTGCCAGCAGCGACGGGACACCCCAAGAGACCCAGTACTTC. Amino acids: CASSDGTPQETQYF. The complete variable domain, with remaining parts taken from reference TRBV9 and TRBJ2-5, reads DSGVTQTPKHLITATGQRVTLRCSPRSGDLSVYWYQQSLDQGLQFLIQYYNGEERAKGNILERFSAQQFPDLHSELNLSSLELGDSALYFCASSDGTPQETQYFGPGTRLLVL.

This clonotype has at least ten counts. The chain has TRBV20-1 and TRBJ2-4; D ambiguous. The V gene's germline CDR1 is DFQATT and CDR2 SNEGSKA (reference sequence). The CDR3 has 15 residues. V shed 0 bases and J shed 0 bases, with 9 bases lying between them. CDR3 loop: CSARDRRLAKNIQYF. CDR3 nucleotide sequence: TGCAGTGCTAGAGATCGGAGACTAGCCAAAAACATTCAGTACTTC.

This clonotype occurred many times. This chain connects TRBV5-1 to TRBJ2-1; the D gene could be TRBD1 or TRBD2 (5 bases each). This CDR3 is 14 amino acids long. V gave up 2 bases and J gave up 6 bases, with 12 bases separating them. The V gene's germline CDR1 is SGHRS and CDR2 YFSETQ. The DNA of the CDR3 is TGCGCCAGCAGCTTCCCGGGACGGATCAATGAGCAGTTCTTC. Encoded protein: CASSFPGRINEQFF.

This clonotype was picked up many times. This chain uses TRBV20-1 with TRBJ2-4; unclear D gene. CDR3 length: 14 residues. The germline gives CDR1 DFQATT, CDR2 SNEGSKA (reference sequence). V lost 6 bases and J 4 bases, leaving 16 bases between the germline ends. The chain's CDR3 is CSAKRLESKNIQYF. CDR3 sequence (DNA): TGCAGTGCAAAAAGGCTAGAATCTAAAAACATTCAGTACTTC.

This clonotype was detected only a few times. The V gene is TRBV7-9, the J gene TRBJ2-3; 11 bases agree with TRBD2. The CDR3 loop spans 15 amino acids. Germline V gene sequence: CDR1 SEHNR, CDR2 FQNEAQ (reference sequence). The J segment lost 2 bases and the V segment lost 7 bases, leaving 5 bases of the junction unmatched. The CDR3 sequence is CASIAGGPVTDTQYF. DNA for the CDR3: TGTGCCAGCATAGCGGGAGGGCCTGTCACAGATACGCAGTATTTT. Full variable domain (rest looked up from reference TRBV7-9 and TRBJ2-3): DTGVSQNPRHKITKRGQNVTFRCDPISEHNRLYWYRQTLGQGPEFLTYFQNEAQLEKSRLLSDRFSAERPKGSFSTLEIQRTEQGDSAMYLCASIAGGPVTDTQYFGPGTRLTVL.

This rearrangement joins TRBV20-1 to TRBJ1-2; perhaps TRBD1 as D (6 bases). The CDR3 loop spans 12 amino acids. The germline V gene encodes CDR1 DFQATT and CDR2 SNEGSKA (reference sequence). V was clipped by 5 bases and J by 7 bases, with 14 bases between them. CDR3 in DNA: TGCAGTGCTCGACCAGGGGAGGGTGGCTACACCTTC. It translates to CSARPGEGGYTF.

This clonotype was picked up many times. This chain links TRBV6-5 with TRBJ2-7; 8 bases agree with TRBD1. CDR3 length: 13 amino acids. Germline CDR1 reads MNHEY; CDR2 reads SVGAGI. J lost 7 bases, V lost 8 bases, and 10 bases had no gene match. For the CDR3, the DNA is TGTGCCAGCTCCCCAGGGGGCTTTGGGGAGCAGTACTTC. It encodes CASSPGGFGEQYF.

The chain recombines TRBV7-2 with TRBJ2-7, with D unclear. The CDR3 loop spans 15 amino acids. V lost 3 bases and J lost 1, with 13 bases in between. Germline V gene sequence: CDR1 SGHTA, CDR2 FQGNSA. CDR3 residues: CASSFRPSSSYEQYF. CDR3 nucleotide sequence: TGTGCCAGCAGCTTCCGTCCTAGTAGTTCCTACGAGCAGTACTTC.

The CDR3 spells CASSPMAVEAFF. The CDR3 DNA is TGTGCCAGCAGCCCAATGGCTGTGGAAGCTTTCTTT. The V call is TRBV13, the J call TRBJ1-1; D uncertain. The CDR3 sequence is 12 residues long. Germline V gene sequence: CDR1 PRHDT, CDR2 FYEKMQ (reference sequence). V gave up 5 bases and J gave up 8 bases, with 12 bases separating them.

In this sample, this clonotype turned up a few times. V is TRBV4-1 and J is TRBJ2-2; D is ambiguous. V was cut by 1 base and J by 7 bases, with 13 bases left in between. The CDR3 spans 15 residues. Looked up from germline, CDR1 is MGHRA and CDR2 is YSYEKL. DNA of the CDR3: TGCGCCAGCAGCCAAGTTAGCCTCCACTACGGGGAGCTGTTTTTT. It translates to CASSQVSLHYGELFF.

This clonotype was observed a handful of times. The chain couples TRBV19 to TRBJ2-7; D is uncertain. CDR1 is LNHDA, CDR2 SQIVND, per germline (reference sequence). There are 14 residues in the CDR3. Deletions cut 5 bases from V and 3 bases from J, with 14 bases between. CDR3 residues: CASSGRSKLYEQYF. CDR3 coding DNA: TGTGCCAGTAGTGGGCGGTCAAAACTCTACGAGCAGTACTTC.

In this sample, this clonotype turned up a few times. The chain combines TRBV30 with TRBJ2-2; D possibly uses TRBD1 or TRBD2 (5 bases each). Germline lookup yields CDR1 GTSNPN and CDR2 SVGIG (reference sequence). The CDR3 loop spans 14 amino acids. Deletions cut 5 bases from V and 5 bases from J, with 15 bases between. The CDR3 coding sequence is TGTGCCTGGTCGGGGAGTTGGGGGACCGGGGAGCTGTTTTTT. It translates to CAWSGSWGTGELFF.

This clonotype occurred a few times. The CDR3 nucleotides read TGCGCCAGCAGCTCGACACCGACCCAAAGCACAGATACGCAGTATTTT. It specifies CASSSTPTQSTDTQYF. The chain joins TRBV5-1 to TRBJ2-3; no clear D. Deletions cut 3 bases from V and 0 bases from J, with 14 bases between. This CDR3 has 16 amino acids. Germline CDR1 and CDR2: SGHRS and YFSETQ.

This clonotype was detected ten times or more. The CDR3 reads CASSQEGQGADTQYF. CDR3 DNA sequence: TGTGCCAGCAGCCAAGAGGGACAGGGAGCAGATACGCAGTATTTT. The chain recombines TRBV4-2 with TRBJ2-3; 9 nucleotides match TRBD1. Per germline, CDR1 LGHNA and CDR2 YNFKEQ. V lost 0 bases to trimming and J lost 4 bases; unmatched junction nucleotides: 2. The CDR3 extends over 15 amino acids.

Ten or more counts support this clonotype. The J gene is TRBJ2-1, the V gene TRBV28, with unresolved D. V gave up 3 bases and J gave up 0 bases, with 12 bases separating them. The germline V gene has CDR1 MDHEN and CDR2 SYDVKM. This CDR3 contains 16 residues. Here the CDR3 reads CASSFVLPSSYNEQFF. The CDR3 bases are TGTGCCAGCAGTTTTGTCCTACCAAGCTCCTACAATGAGCAGTTCTTC. Supplemented by reference TRBV28 and TRBJ2-1, the full variable domain reads DVKVTQSSRYLVKRTGEKVFLECVQDMDHENMFWYRQDPGLGLRLIYFSYDVKMKEKGDIPEGYSVSREKKERFSLILESASTNQTSMYLCASSFVLPSSYNEQFFGPGTRLTVL.

CDR3 amino acids: CASSLAWTLLGYEQYF. The CDR3 coding sequence is TGTGCCAGCAGCTTAGCTTGGACCCTTCTGGGTTACGAGCAGTACTTC. The chain has TRBV7-2 and TRBJ2-7; D not certain. Germline-derived CDR1 and CDR2 are SGHTA and FQGNSA. V dropped 0 bases and J dropped 4 bases, with 16 bases sitting between them. The CDR3 has 16 amino acids.

This clonotype was counted many times. The genes are TRBV4-1 and TRBJ2-1; 9 bases fit TRBD2. Trimming removed 1 base from V and 6 bases from J; junction bases left unmatched: 25. Germline V gene lookup returns CDR1 MGHRA and CDR2 YSYEKL. This CDR3 comprises 22 residues. CDR3 loop: CASSQAFFVGGRAPADLNEQFF. Here the CDR3 DNA reads TGCGCCAGCAGCCAAGCTTTTTTCGTTGGCGGGAGGGCCCCTGCGGACCTCAATGAGCAGTTCTTC.

This clonotype was counted many times. The genes are TRBV3-1 and TRBJ2-1, with TRBD2 identical over 12 bases. CDR1 and CDR2 (germline): LGHDT, YNNKEL (reference sequence). V lost 6 bases, J lost 6 bases, and 3 bases stayed unmatched. CDR3 length: 14 amino acids. Here the CDR3 DNA reads TGTGCCAGCAGGCTAGCGGGAGGGCCCAATGAGCAGTTCTTC. It codes for CASRLAGGPNEQFF.

This clonotype was seen a handful of times. The gene calls are TRBV5-5 and TRBJ1-5; TRBD1 might be the D (5 bases). The germline gives CDR1 SGHKS, CDR2 YYEKEE (reference sequence). This CDR3 has 15 residues. The ends were cut back, 0 bases at V and 2 bases at J, with 9 bases in the middle. CDR3 in DNA: TGTGCCAGCAGCTTGGGGGGCGCTGGCAATCAGCCCCAGCATTTT. Translating gives CASSLGGAGNQPQHF.

This clonotype was recorded a few times. At one end, the junction sequence differs from germline, possibly due to a read error. V gene TRBV27 combines with J gene TRBJ2-3, with 11 bases lining up with TRBD1. CDR1 is MNHEY, CDR2 SMNVEV, per germline (reference sequence). The CDR3 is made up of 20 amino acids. CDR3 nucleotides: TGTGCCAGTAGTTCCCGCGGGACAGGGGGGGAGGAGGGTAGGCCAGATACGCAGTATTTT. Its translation: CASSSRGTGGEEGRPDTQYF.

This chain uses TRBV27 with TRBJ2-7; 9 bases agree with TRBD1. The ends lost 4 bases at V and 6 bases at J; junction bases unmatched: 13. Germline CDR1 MNHEY, CDR2 SMNVEV (reference sequence). The CDR3 contains 16 residues. The chain's CDR3 is CASSSIQGAGVREQYF. CDR3 DNA: TGTGCCAGCAGTTCCATACAGGGGGCGGGGGTTCGCGAGCAGTACTTC.